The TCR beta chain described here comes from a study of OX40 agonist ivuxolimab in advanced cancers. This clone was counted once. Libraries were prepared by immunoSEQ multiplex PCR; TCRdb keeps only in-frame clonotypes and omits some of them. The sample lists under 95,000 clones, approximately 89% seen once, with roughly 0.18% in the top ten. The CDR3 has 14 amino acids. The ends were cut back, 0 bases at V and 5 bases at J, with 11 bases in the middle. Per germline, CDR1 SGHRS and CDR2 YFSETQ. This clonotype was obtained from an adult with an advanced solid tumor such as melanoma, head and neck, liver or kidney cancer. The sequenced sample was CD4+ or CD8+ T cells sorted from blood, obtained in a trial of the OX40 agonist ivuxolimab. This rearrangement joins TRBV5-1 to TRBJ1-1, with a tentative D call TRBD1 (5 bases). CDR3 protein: CASSLALGPTEAFF. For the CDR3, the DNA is TGCGCCAGCAGCTTGGCCTTGGGACCGACTGAAGCTTTCTTT.